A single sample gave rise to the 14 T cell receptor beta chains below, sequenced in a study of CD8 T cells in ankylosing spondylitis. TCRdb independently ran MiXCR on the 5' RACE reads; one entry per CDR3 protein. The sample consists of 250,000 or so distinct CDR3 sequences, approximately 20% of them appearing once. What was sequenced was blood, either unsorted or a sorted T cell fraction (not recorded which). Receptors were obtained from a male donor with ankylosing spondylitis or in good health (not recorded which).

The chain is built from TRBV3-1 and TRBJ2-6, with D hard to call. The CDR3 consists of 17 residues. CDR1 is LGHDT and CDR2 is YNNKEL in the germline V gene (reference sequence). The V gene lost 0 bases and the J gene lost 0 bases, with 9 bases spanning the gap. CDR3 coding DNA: TGTGCCAGCAGCCAAGATCCCGGCATCTCTGGGGCCAACGTCCTGACTTTC. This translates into CASSQDPGISGANVLTF.

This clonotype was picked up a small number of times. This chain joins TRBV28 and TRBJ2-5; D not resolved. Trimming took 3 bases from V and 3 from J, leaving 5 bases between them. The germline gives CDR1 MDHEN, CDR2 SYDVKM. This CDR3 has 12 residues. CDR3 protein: CASSFLEETQYF. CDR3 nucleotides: TGTGCCAGCAGTTTTCTTGAAGAGACCCAGTACTTC. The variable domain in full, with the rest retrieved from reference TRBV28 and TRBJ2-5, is DVKVTQSSRYLVKRTGEKVFLECVQDMDHENMFWYRQDPGLGLRLIYFSYDVKMKEKGDIPEGYSVSREKKERFSLILESASTNQTSMYLCASSFLEETQYFGPGTRLLVL.

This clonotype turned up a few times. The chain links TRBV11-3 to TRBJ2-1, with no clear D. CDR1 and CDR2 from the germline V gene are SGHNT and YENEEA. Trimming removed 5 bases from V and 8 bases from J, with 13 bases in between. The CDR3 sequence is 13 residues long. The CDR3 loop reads CASSPRGVHEQFF. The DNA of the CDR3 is TGTGCCAGCAGCCCAAGAGGTGTCCATGAGCAGTTCTTC.

The DNA of the CDR3 is TGCGCCAGCAGCTATACTTCAGGGGGCTGGGAGCAGTACTTC. This sequence encodes CASSYTSGGWEQYF. This chain links TRBV5-1 with TRBJ2-7, with TRBD1 identical over 8 bases. Germline assignment: CDR1 SGHRS and CDR2 YFSETQ. V gave up 3 bases and J gave up 7 bases; unmatched junction bases: 9. The CDR3 is 14 amino acids.

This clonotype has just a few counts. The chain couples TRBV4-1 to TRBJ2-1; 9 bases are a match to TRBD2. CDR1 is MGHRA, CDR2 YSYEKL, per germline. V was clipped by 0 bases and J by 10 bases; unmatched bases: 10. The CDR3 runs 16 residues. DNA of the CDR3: TGCGCCAGCAGCCAAGAAGGGCGGGAGGGCCAAGACGAGCAGTTCTTC. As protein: CASSQEGREGQDEQFF.

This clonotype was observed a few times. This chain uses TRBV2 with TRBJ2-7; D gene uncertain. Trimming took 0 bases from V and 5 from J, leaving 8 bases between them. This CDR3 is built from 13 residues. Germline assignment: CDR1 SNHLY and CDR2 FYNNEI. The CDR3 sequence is CASSEAPIHEQYF. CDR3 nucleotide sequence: TGTGCCAGCAGTGAAGCACCAATCCACGAGCAGTACTTC.

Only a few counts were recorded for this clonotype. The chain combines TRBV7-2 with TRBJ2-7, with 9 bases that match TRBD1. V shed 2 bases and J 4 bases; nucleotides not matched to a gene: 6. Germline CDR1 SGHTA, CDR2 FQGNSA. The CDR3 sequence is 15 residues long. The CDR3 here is CASSLLGTGRYEQYF. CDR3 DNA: TGTGCCAGCAGCTTACTCGGGACAGGGAGATACGAGCAGTACTTC.

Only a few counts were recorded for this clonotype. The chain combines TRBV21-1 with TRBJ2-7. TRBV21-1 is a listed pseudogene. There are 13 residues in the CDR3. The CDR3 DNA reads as TGTGCCAGCAGCAAACCAGTGGTATCCGAGCAGTACTTC. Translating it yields CASSKPVVSEQYF.

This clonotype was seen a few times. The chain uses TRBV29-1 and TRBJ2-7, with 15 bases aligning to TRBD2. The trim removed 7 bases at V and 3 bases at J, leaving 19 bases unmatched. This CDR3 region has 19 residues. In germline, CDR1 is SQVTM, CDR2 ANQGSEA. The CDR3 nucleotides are TGCAGCGCCCTCCTAAGGGACGGTGGGACTAGCGGGGGGAGCTACGAGCAGTACTTC. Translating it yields CSALLRDGGTSGGSYEQYF.

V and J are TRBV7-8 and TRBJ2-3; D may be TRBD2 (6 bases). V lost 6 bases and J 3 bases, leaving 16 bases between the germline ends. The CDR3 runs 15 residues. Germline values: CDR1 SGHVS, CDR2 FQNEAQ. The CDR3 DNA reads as TGTGCCAGCAGTTCTAGACTAGGCCGTACAGATACGCAGTATTTT. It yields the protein CASSSRLGRTDTQYF.

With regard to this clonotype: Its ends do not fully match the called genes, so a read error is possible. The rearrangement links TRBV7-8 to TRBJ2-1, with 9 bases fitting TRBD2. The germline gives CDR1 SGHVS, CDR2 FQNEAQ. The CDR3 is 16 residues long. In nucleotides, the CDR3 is TGTGCCAGCAGCCCAAGGGCTAGCGGGATTTCGAATGAGCCGTTCTTC. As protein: CASSPRASGISNEPFF.

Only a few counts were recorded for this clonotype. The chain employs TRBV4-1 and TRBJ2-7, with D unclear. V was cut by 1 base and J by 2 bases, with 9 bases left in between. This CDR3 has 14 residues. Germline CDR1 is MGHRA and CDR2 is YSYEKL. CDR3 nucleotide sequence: TGCGCCAGCAGCCAAGGACTGGAGACCTACGAGCAGTACTTC. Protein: CASSQGLETYEQYF.

In DNA form, the CDR3 reads TGCAGTGCGGCCTGGGACTCCTCCTACGAGCAGTACTTC. Translated, it gives CSAAWDSSYEQYF. The chain joins TRBV20-1 to TRBJ2-7; the D gene is possibly TRBD2 (6 bases). CDR3 size: 13 residues. The V gene's germline CDR1 is DFQATT and CDR2 SNEGSKA (reference sequence). V was clipped by 6 bases and J by 0 bases, with 12 bases between them.

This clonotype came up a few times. This chain's CDR3 is CASSEGATNEKLFF. DNA for the CDR3: TGCGCCAGCAGCGAGGGTGCAACTAATGAAAAACTGTTTTTT. This chain connects TRBV5-1 to TRBJ1-4; D unresolved. Germline V gene sequence: CDR1 SGHRS, CDR2 YFSETQ. This CDR3 comprises 14 residues. V dropped 4 bases and J dropped 0 bases, with 7 bases sitting between them.